A single sample gave rise to the 5 T cell receptor beta chains below, sequenced in a study of tumor and adjacent non-tumor tissue in lung cancer. The template was RNA from unsorted bulk tissue. A modified ARM-PCR protocol with three rounds of nested PCR amplified TCRbeta. TCRdb passed the multiplex PCR reads through MiXCR, listing each CDR3 protein once. The repertoire holds about 110,000 distinct CDR3 sequences, with over 75% as singletons. Sequenced sample: lung tumor tissue. The source of these receptors is a man in his 70s with non-small cell lung cancer.

Regarding this clonotype: A junction boundary mismatches the germline segment, possibly from a read error. The chain combines TRBV29-1 with TRBJ2-5, with a weak D call TRBD2 (7 bases). Germline-derived CDR1 and CDR2 are SQVTM and ANQGSEA. The CDR3 sequence is 12 residues long. The CDR3 here is CIGERGGETQYF. The DNA for the CDR3 is TGTATCGGGGAGCGAGGGGGGGAGACTCAGTATTTC.

This clonotype was found once. V usage is TRBV30 and J usage is TRBJ1-2; D unclear. CDR3 length: 15 amino acids. Deletions cut 3 bases from V and 5 bases from J, with 19 bases between. Germline values: CDR1 GTSNPN, CDR2 SVGIG (reference sequence). The DNA of the CDR3 is TGTGCCTGGAGGGGCGTAGAAAGGGAAGATTATGGCTACACCTTC. Protein product: CAWRGVEREDYGYTF.

Points on this clonotype: Without the conserved terminal phenylalanine or tryptophan, this CDR3 likely stems from a read error. The chain carries TRBV6-5 and TRBJ1-1, with 9 bases identical to TRBD1. V shed 6 bases, J shed 8 bases, and the junction held 13 bases outside the gene matches. Looked up from germline, CDR1 is MNHEY and CDR2 is SVGAGI. The CDR3 loop spans 15 amino acids. CDR3 residues: CASRTGTGLVTEAFY. CDR3 sequence (DNA): TGTGCCAGCAGGACGGGGACAGGGTTGGTCACAGAAGCTTTCTAT.

The chain is built from TRBV6-1 and TRBJ1-1; maybe TRBD1 (6 bases). Germline V gene lookup returns CDR1 MNHNS and CDR2 SASEGT. This CDR3 spans 14 amino acids. The V gene lost 1 base and the J gene lost 8 bases, with 14 bases spanning the gap. The CDR3 loop is CASSEVEGTTEAFF. The CDR3 nucleotides read TGTGCCAGCAGTGAAGTCGAGGGGACAACGGAAGCTTTCTTT.

In regard to this clonotype: Sequence at one end of the junction differs from germline and may be a read error. The V gene is TRBV6-6, the J gene TRBJ2-7; D gene unclear. The germline V gene encodes CDR1 MNHNY and CDR2 SVGAGI (reference sequence). This CDR3 spans 16 amino acids. CDR3 region: CASCPVGKASSYKQYF. CDR3 nucleotides: TGTGCCAGCTGTCCGGTAGGAAAGGCCTCCTCCTACAAGCAGTACTTC.